The clone carrying this T cell receptor (beta chain) has just one count. Antigen specificity is unknown. TCRdb keeps only in-frame clones here, not all; method: immunoSEQ multiplex PCR. The sample yields about 39,000 clones, roughly 88% seen once. The CDR3 sequence is 14 residues long. J lost 2 bases, V lost 4 bases, and 4 bases had no gene match. CDR1 is GTSNPN, CDR2 SVGIG, per germline (reference sequence). Every patient had mismatch repair deficiency by PCR or immunohistochemistry. TCRs were sequenced from a few patients responding to pembrolizumab. This entry comes from a study of PD-1 blockade in mismatch repair-deficient tumors. Overall study context: All were previously treated, progressing patients with about a dozen mismatch repair-deficient cancer types.

Findings of the study overall: Tumor-resident clones, often undetectable pretreatment in blood, expanded then contracted after pembrolizumab.

The source is an adult with mismatch repair-deficient cancer. The specimen was PBMCs, collected 38 to 40 weeks after starting pembrolizumab. The V gene is TRBV30, the J gene TRBJ2-1; 8 bases agree with TRBD2. The chain's CDR3 is CAWNSLAAYNEQFF. CDR3 bases: TGTGCCTGGAATTCACTAGCGGCCTACAATGAGCAGTTCTTC.